This TCR beta chain was recovered during a study of blood T cells in healthy people across ages. To note about this clonotype: Its antigen is currently unknown.

Study-level results: Diversity estimates from one million T cells were considered underestimates. Among long-lived donors, naive CD4+ cells were more numerous and diversity higher than in aged donors.

Donors ranged from about 6 to 95 years old and were healthy Caucasians in Russia. Sample-barcoded 5' priming and a J-beta primer mix drove a second PCR of about 6 to 12 cycles. Each cDNA molecule, via a template-switch adaptor with 12 random nucleotides, was tagged. TCRdb reprocessed the 5' RACE reads with MiXCR, giving one entry per CDR3 protein. In the table there are fewer than 2 million distinct CDR3 sequences, more than 35% of which are singletons. The receptor's source is a human donor in good health. Sequenced sample: blood.

The CDR3 protein is CASSLRENNEQFF. DNA for the CDR3: TGTGCCAGCAGTTTAAGAGAAAACAATGAGCAGTTCTTC. The chain links TRBV12-3 or TRBV12-4 to TRBJ2-1, with D hard to call. V lost 2 bases, J lost 5 bases, and 7 bases lay in between. This CDR3 has 13 residues.